This T cell receptor beta chain was sequenced for a study of control samples from healthy donors and cancer patients. V dropped 5 bases and J dropped 2 bases, with 16 bases sitting between them. Germline CDR1 reads MDHEN; CDR2 reads SYDVKM. The CDR3 runs to 15 residues. Using immunoSEQ multiplex PCR, the repertoire was profiled, and TCRdb retains in-frame clones only, with some absent. The sample consists of roughly 100,000 clones, about 90% of them appearing once. The chain uses TRBV28 and TRBJ2-7; no clear D. The sequenced material came from blood. The TCR was taken from a man aged 25-40 years in good health. This chain's CDR3 is CASSPEVGSPYEQYF. In DNA, the CDR3 is TGTGCCAGCAGTCCCGAGGTCGGGTCCCCCTACGAGCAGTACTTC.